These T cell receptor beta chains were read from a single sample in a study of tumor and adjacent non-tumor tissue in lung cancer. Via MiXCR, TCRdb re-called the multiplex PCR reads, giving one row per CDR3 protein. In the table there are roughly 200,000 distinct CDR3 sequences, around 70% of which are singletons. Sequenced sample: lung tumor tissue. These receptors were taken from a man aged 55 to 70 with non-small cell lung cancer. The CDR3 runs from the conserved cysteine through the conserved F or W. D genes are given only for firm matches. Not every row has a clone size; where given, it reads once, few, many or a size class.

cdr3_nt,cdr3_aa,j_call,v_call,d_call,clone_size
TGTGCCAACACCTTAGGATCCGGGACAGGAGACGAGCAGTACTTC,CANTLGSGTGDEQYF,TRBJ2-7,TRBV6-2/TRBV6-3,TRBD1,.
TGCAGTGCTAGCGGCTCGGGACTGGAGGAAATACTGTTTTTT,CSASGSGLEEILFF,TRBJ1-4,TRBV20-1,.,.
TGTGTCAGCAGTTTGGGGGGAAGGAGCAATCAGCCCCAGCATTTT,CVSSLGGRSNQPQHF,TRBJ1-5,TRBV6-5,.,.
TGTGCCACCAGTGATTTGCAAAGGCCTAGGAGCTCCTACGAGCAGTACTTC,CATSDLQRPRSSYEQYF,TRBJ2-7,TRBV24-1,.,.
TGTGCCATTCGGCAGGGAGACACAGATACGCAGTGTTTT,CAIRQGDTDTQCF,TRBJ2-3,TRBV6-2/TRBV6-3,.,.
TGTGCCTGGAGCCCCTACCTGGGGGTCCAAGCGACCCAATACTTC,CAWSPYLGVQATQYF,TRBJ2-5,TRBV30,.,.
TGCAGTGCTCTAGCGGGAGGGCCGGGGCAGTTCTTC,CSALAGGPGQFF,TRBJ2-1,TRBV20-1,TRBD2,.
TGCAGTGCTAGTTCTCGCGGGGGACTGGAGACCCAGTACTTC,CSASSRGGLETQYF,TRBJ2-5,TRBV20-1,TRBD2,.
TGTGCCAGCATTGTGAACAGACGATCCTACGAGCAGTACTTC,CASIVNRRSYEQYF,TRBJ2-7,TRBV6-1,.,.
TGTGCCAGCAGCTTAAGTCTTGATCAGCCCCAGCATTTT,CASSLSLDQPQHF,TRBJ1-5,TRBV11-2,.,many
TGCGCCAGCAGTGCGGTTAATGAAAAACTGTTTTTT,CASSAVNEKLFF,TRBJ1-4,TRBV10-2,.,once
TGTGCCAGCAGCTACGGGACCCCGAGCGGGGGCCTGGGGAATGAGCAGTTCTTC,CASSYGTPSGGLGNEQFF,TRBJ2-1,TRBV7-6,TRBD2,.
TGTGCCAGCAGTTACTCGATATCAGGACAAGAGACCCAGTACTTC,CASSYSISGQETQYF,TRBJ2-5,TRBV6-5,.,.
TGTGCCATCAGTAACCAGCCTGGGGCCAACGTCCTGACTTTC,CAISNQPGANVLTF,TRBJ2-6,TRBV24-1,.,.
TGTGTCAGCAGTTTATTCGGGGAGCTGTTTTTT,CVSSLFGELFF,TRBJ2-2,TRBV12-3/TRBV12-4,.,.
TGTGCCGGCAGTTACGGGGTGGGACAGGGGGTTAATGAGCAGTTCTTC,CAGSYGVGQGVNEQFF,TRBJ2-1,TRBV6-5,TRBD1,.
TGTGCCAGCAGCGGCAAAACAGGGGGCAATGAGCAGTTCTTC,CASSGKTGGNEQFF,TRBJ2-1,TRBV5-4,TRBD1,.
TGTGCCACCATCCACAACAATGGGGGCGCAGATACGCAGTATTTT,CATIHNNGGADTQYF,TRBJ2-3,TRBV4-2,.,.
TGTGCCGGCATCCTAGCGATTCGTGACAACTCCTACGAGCAGTACTTC,CAGILAIRDNSYEQYF,TRBJ2-7,TRBV11-1,.,.
TGTGCCAGCGTGCCGGGGTGTTCAGATACGCAGTATTTT,CASVPGCSDTQYF,TRBJ2-3,TRBV11-2,.,.
TGTGCCAGCAGCACGGACAGGGGTGGAAAGCAGCACTTC,CASSTDRGGKQHF,TRBJ2-7,TRBV11-1,TRBD1,.
TGTGCCAGCAGCTTATCGTTGGCGGGGCACACCGGGGAGCTGTTTTTT,CASSLSLAGHTGELFF,TRBJ2-2,TRBV13,.,few
TGTGCCAGCAGTCTGACAGAGTCCTACGAGCAGTACTTC,CASSLTESYEQYF,TRBJ2-7,TRBV6-6,.,.
TGTGCCAGCAGTCGCACAGGGATTGAGCAGTTCTTC,CASSRTGIEQFF,TRBJ2-1,TRBV6-5,.,.
TGTGCCAGCAGTAAACTAGCGGGACGAGGAGAGCAGTTCTTC,CASSKLAGRGEQFF,TRBJ2-1,TRBV6-2/TRBV6-3,TRBD2,few
TGCGCCAGATCCTGGACTACGACATACACGCAGTATTTT,CARSWTTTYTQYF,TRBJ2-3,TRBV4-3,.,.
TGCAGTGCTAGAGCGGGGCTAGCGGGACCGAAGCAGACCCAATACTTC,CSARAGLAGPKQTQYF,TRBJ2-5,TRBV20-1,TRBD2,.
TGCGCCAGCAGCTTGCTGTCTAGCGAGGGGGCTAATGAGCAGTTCTTC,CASSLLSSEGANEQFF,TRBJ2-1,TRBV5-1,.,.
TGTGCCAGGAGCTGGGGGGACAGGTACCAAGAGAACCAGTACTTC,CARSWGDRYQENQYF,TRBJ2-5,TRBV11-2,TRBD1,.
TGTGCCTGGAGTGAAGGGTCTAACACTGAAGCTTTCTTT,CAWSEGSNTEAFF,TRBJ1-1,TRBV30,.,few
TGTGCCAGCAGTTCGTGCAGGGCCTACGAGCAGTACTTC,CASSSCRAYEQYF,TRBJ2-7,TRBV28,.,.
TGTTCCAGCAGTTTAGCCTCCAGGGGACTCATCTCTGGAAACACCATATATTTT,CSSSLASRGLISGNTIYF,TRBJ1-3,TRBV6-5,.,.
TGTGCCAGCGGTGAAGCAACAGGCCGGAGGACTGAAGCTTTCTTT,CASGEATGRRTEAFF,TRBJ1-1,TRBV6-5,.,.
TGCAGTGCTGCGACTGGCGGACAGGCCAAAAACATTCGGTACTTC,CSAATGGQAKNIRYF,TRBJ2-4,TRBV20-1,TRBD1,.
TGTGCCAGCACCGTGGGACTTGACACTGAAGCTTTCTTT,CASTVGLDTEAFF,TRBJ1-1,TRBV12-3/TRBV12-4,.,.